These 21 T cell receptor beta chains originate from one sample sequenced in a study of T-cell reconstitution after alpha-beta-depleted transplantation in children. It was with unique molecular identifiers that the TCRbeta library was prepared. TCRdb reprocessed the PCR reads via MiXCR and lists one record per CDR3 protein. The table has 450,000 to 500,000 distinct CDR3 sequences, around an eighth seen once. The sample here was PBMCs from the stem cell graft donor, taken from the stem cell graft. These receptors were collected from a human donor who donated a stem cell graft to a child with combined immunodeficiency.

In nucleotides, the CDR3 is TGTGCCAGCAGCCAAACGGGACTTAGCACAGATACGCAGTATTTT. Amino acids: CASSQTGLSTDTQYF. V usage is TRBV7-3 and J usage is TRBJ2-3, with a tentative D call TRBD2 (6 bases). V was pared by 5 bases and J by 0 bases, with 12 bases between. The CDR3 is made up of 15 amino acids. Germline CDR1 reads SGHTA; CDR2 reads FQGTGA.

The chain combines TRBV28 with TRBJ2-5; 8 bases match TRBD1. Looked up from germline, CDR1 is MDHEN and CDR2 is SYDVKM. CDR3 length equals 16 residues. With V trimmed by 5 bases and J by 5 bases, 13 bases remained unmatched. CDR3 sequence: CASSPPSDRVVETQYF. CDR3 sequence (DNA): TGTGCCAGCAGTCCGCCCTCGGACAGGGTTGTCGAGACCCAGTACTTC.

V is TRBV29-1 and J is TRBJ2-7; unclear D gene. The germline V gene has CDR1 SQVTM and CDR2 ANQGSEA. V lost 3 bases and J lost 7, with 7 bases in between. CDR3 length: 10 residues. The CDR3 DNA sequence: TGCAGCGTTGACGAGAGGGAGCAGTACTTC. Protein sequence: CSVDEREQYF.

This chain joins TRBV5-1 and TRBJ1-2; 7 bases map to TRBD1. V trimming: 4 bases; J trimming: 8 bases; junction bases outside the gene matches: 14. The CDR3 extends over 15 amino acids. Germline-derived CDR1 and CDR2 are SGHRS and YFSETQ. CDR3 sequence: CASSPDSGTVEGYTF. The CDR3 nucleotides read TGCGCCAGCAGCCCGGACTCCGGGACAGTGGAGGGCTACACCTTC.

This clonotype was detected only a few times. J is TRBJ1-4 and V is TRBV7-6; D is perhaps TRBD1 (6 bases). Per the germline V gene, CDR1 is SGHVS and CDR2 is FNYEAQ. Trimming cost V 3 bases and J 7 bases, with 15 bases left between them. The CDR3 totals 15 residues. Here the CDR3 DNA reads TGTGCCAGCAGCTTGAGTCAGGGGTTCGGTGAAAAACTGTTTTTT. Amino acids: CASSLSQGFGEKLFF.

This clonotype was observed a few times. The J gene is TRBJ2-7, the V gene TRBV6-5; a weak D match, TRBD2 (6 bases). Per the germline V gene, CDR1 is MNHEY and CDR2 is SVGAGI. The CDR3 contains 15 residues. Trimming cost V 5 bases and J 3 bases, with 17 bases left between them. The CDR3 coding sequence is TGTGCCAGCAGTATCCGGGACTCTTCATTCTACGAGCAGTACTTC. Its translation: CASSIRDSSFYEQYF.

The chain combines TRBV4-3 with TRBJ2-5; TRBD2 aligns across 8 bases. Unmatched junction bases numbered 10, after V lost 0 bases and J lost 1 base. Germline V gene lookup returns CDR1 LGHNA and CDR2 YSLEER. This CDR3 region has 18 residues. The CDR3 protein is CASSQDWNSGDLQETQYF. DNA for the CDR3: TGCGCCAGCAGCCAAGATTGGAATAGCGGGGACCTCCAAGAGACCCAGTACTTC.

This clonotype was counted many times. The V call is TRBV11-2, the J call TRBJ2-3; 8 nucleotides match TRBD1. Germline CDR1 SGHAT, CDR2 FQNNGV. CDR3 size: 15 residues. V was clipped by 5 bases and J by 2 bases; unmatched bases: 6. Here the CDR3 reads CASSPGQAATDTQYF. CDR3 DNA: TGTGCCAGCAGCCCGGGACAGGCGGCCACAGATACGCAGTATTTT.

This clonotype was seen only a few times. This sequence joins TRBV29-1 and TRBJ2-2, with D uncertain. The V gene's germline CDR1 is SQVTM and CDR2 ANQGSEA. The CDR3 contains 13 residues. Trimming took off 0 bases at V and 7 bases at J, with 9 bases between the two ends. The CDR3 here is CSVEEVPNGELFF. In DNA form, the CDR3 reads TGCAGCGTTGAAGAAGTTCCCAACGGGGAGCTGTTTTTT.

This CDR3 reads CSARDLAGARETQYF. The CDR3 DNA is TGCAGTGCTAGAGATCTAGCGGGAGCGCGGGAGACCCAGTACTTC. The rearrangement links TRBV20-1 to TRBJ2-5; 10 nucleotides line up with TRBD2. Per germline, CDR1 DFQATT and CDR2 SNEGSKA (reference sequence). This CDR3 has 15 amino acids. J gave up 5 bases and V 0 bases, and 6 bases lay outside the gene matches.

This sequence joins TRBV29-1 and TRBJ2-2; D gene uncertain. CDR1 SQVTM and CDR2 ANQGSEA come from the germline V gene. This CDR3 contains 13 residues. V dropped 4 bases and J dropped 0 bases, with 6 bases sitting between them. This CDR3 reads CSVVSANTGELFF. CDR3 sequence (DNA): TGCAGCGTTGTAAGCGCGAACACCGGGGAGCTGTTTTTT.

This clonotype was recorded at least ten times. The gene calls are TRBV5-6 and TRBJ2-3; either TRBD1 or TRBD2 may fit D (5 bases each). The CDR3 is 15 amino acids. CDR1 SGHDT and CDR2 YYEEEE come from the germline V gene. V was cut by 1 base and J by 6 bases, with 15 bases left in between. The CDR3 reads CASSLMGVSLDTQYF. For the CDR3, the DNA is TGTGCCAGCAGCTTGATGGGGGTTTCGTTGGATACGCAGTATTTT.

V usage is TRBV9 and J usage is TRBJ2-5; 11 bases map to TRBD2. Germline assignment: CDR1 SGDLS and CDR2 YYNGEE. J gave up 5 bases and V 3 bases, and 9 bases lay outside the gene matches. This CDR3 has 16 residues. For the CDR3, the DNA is TGTGCCAGCAGCGATGAACTAGCGGGAGTTTGGGAGACCCAGTACTTC. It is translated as CASSDELAGVWETQYF.

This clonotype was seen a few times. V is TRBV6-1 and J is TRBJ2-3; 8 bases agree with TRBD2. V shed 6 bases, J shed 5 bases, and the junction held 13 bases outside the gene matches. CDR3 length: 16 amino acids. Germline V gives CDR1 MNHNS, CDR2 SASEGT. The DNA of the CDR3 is TGTGCCAGCAGCAGATCTCGGGGGGGCCTGGGAGATACGCAGTATTTT. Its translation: CASSRSRGGLGDTQYF.

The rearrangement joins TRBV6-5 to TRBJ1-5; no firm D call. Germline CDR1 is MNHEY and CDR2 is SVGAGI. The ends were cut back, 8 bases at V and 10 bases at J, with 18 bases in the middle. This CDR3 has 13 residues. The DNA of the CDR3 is TGTGCCAGCGTTGACTTACCAGGTTCTCCCCAGCATTTT. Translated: CASVDLPGSPQHF.

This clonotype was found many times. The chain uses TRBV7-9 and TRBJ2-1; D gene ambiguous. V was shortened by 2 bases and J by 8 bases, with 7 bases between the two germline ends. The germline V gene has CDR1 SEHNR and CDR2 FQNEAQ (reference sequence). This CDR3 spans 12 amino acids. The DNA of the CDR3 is TGTGCCAGCAGCTTAAATTTGGATGAGCAGTTCTTC. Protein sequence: CASSLNLDEQFF.

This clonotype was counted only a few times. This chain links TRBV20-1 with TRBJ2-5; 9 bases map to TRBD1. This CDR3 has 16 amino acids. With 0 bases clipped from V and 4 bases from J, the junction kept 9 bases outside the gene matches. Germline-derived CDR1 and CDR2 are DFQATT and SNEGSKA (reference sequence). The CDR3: CSAREGSGTGSETQYF. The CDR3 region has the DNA TGCAGTGCTAGAGAAGGTTCCGGGACAGGGTCAGAGACCCAGTACTTC.

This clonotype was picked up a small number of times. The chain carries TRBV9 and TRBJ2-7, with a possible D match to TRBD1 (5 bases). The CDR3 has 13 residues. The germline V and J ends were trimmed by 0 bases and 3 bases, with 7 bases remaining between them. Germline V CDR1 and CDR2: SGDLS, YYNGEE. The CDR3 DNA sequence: TGTGCCAGCAGCGTAGCTACAGGCTACGAGCAGTACTTC. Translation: CASSVATGYEQYF.

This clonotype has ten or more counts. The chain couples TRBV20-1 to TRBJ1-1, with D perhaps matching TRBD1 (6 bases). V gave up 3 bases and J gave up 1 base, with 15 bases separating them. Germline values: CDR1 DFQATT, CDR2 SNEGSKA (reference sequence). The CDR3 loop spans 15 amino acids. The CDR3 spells CSARGQRQANTEAFF. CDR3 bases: TGCAGTGCTAGGGGCCAAAGACAGGCGAACACTGAAGCTTTCTTT.

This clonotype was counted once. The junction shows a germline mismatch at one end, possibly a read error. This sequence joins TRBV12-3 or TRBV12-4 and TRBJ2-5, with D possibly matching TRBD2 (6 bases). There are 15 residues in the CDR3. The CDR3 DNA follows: TGTGTCAGCAGTTTAGCGGCCAGAGAGGGAGAGACCCAGTACTTC. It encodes CVSSLAAREGETQYF.

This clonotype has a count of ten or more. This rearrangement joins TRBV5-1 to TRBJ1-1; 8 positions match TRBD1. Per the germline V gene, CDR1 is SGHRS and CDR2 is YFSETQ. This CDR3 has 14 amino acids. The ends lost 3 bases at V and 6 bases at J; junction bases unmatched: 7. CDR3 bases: TGCGCCAGCAGCTATGGACAGGGAGGGGCTGAAGCTTTCTTT. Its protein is CASSYGQGGAEAFF. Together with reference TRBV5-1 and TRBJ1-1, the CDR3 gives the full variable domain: KAGVTQTPRYLIKTRGQQVTLSCSPISGHRSVSWYQQTPGQGLQFLFEYFSETQRNKGNFPGRFSGRQFSNSRSEMNVSTLELGDSALYLCASSYGQGGAEAFFGQGTRLTVV.